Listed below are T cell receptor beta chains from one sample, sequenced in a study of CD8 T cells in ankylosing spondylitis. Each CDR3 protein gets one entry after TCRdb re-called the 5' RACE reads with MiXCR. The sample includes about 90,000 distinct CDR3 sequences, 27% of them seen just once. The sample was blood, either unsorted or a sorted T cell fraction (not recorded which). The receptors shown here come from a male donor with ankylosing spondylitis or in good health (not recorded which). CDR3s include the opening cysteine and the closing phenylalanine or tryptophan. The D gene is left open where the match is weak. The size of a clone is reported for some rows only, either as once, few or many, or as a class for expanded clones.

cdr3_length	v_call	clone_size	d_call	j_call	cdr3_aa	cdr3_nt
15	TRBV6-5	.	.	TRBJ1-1	CASSYSGGINTEAFF	TGTGCCAGCAGTTACTCGGGAGGTATCAACACTGAAGCTTTCTTT
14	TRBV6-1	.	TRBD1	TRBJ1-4	CASSENRGYEKLFF	TGTGCCAGCAGTGAAAACAGGGGTTACGAAAAACTGTTTTTT
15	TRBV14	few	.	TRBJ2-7	CASSPAGTMAYEQYF	TGTGCCAGCAGTCCGGCCGGTACTATGGCCTACGAGCAGTACTTC
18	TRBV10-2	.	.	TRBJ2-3	CASSESIWGSPSTDTQYF	TGCGCCAGCAGTGAGTCGATTTGGGGTAGCCCGAGCACAGATACGCAGTATTTT
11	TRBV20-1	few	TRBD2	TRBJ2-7	CSVAGGNEQYF	TGCAGTGTGGCGGGAGGTAACGAGCAGTACTTC
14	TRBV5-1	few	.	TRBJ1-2	CASSGGDRNYGYTF	TGCGCCAGCAGCGGCGGAGACAGAAACTATGGCTACACCTTC
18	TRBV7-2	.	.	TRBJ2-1	CASSLPPLRTGLYNEQFF	TGTGCCAGCAGCCTACCGCCCTTGAGGACAGGACTATACAATGAGCAGTTCTTC
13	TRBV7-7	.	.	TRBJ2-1	CASSPRGLTHQFF	TGTGCCAGCAGCCCCAGAGGACTAACCCATCAGTTCTTC
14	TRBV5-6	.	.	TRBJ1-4	CASSFFDGIGKLFF	TGTGCCAGCAGCTTCTTTGACGGAATCGGAAAACTGTTTTTT
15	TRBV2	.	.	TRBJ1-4	CASSEESGRNEKLFF	TGTGCCAGCAGTGAAGAGTCAGGGAGGAATGAAAAACTGTTTTTT
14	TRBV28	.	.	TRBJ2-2	CASRHGGNTGELFF	TGTGCCAGCAGACACGGGGGGAACACCGGGGAGCTGTTTTTT
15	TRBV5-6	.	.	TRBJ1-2	CASSSEPGANYGYTF	TGTGCCAGCAGCTCCGAGCCGGGGGCTAACTATGGCTACACCTTC
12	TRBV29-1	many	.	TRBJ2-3	CSVEAGTDTQYF	TGCAGCGTTGAGGCAGGGACCGATACGCAGTATTTT
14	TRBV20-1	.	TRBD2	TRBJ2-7	CSARDTAGIYEQYF	TGCAGTGCTAGAGATACAGCGGGAATCTACGAGCAGTACTTC
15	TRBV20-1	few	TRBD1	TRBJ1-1	CSAPPRQGQKPEAFF	TGCAGTGCCCCACCTCGACAGGGCCAAAAGCCTGAAGCTTTCTTT
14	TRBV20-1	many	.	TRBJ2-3	CSARLPGVPDTQYF	TGCAGTGCTAGGCTGCCGGGGGTCCCAGATACGCAGTATTTT
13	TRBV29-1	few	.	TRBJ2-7	CSIRPGDAYEQYF	TGCAGCATTCGCCCAGGGGACGCCTACGAGCAGTACTTC
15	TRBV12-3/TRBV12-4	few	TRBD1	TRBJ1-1	CASSLGTGRNTEAFF	TGTGCCAGCAGTTTGGGGACAGGCAGAAACACTGAAGCTTTCTTT
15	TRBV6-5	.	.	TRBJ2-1	CASSYSYRVYNEQFF	TGTGCCAGCAGTTACTCCTACAGGGTCTACAATGAGCAGTTCTTC
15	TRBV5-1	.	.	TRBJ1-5	CASSLVDSSNQPQHF	TGCGCCAGCAGCTTGGTTGACAGCTCAAATCAGCCCCAGCATTTT
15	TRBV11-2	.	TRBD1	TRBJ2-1	CASSYSQGARNEQFF	TGTGCCAGCAGCTATAGCCAGGGGGCAAGAAATGAGCAGTTCTTC
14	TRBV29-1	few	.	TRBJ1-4	CSVAAGGGDEKLFF	TGCAGCGTTGCCGCGGGAGGGGGGGATGAAAAACTGTTTTTT
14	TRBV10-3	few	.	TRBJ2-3	CAIKAGASPDTQYF	TGTGCCATAAAGGCGGGGGCGTCCCCAGATACGCAGTATTTT
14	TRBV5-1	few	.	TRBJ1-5	CASSYGDSDQPQHF	TGCGCCAGCAGCTACGGCGATAGTGATCAGCCCCAGCATTTT
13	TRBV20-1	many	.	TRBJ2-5	CSALGRTQETQYF	TGCAGTGCACTGGGACGGACCCAAGAGACCCAGTACTTC
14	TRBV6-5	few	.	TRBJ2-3	CASSYGSLTDTQYF	TGTGCCAGCAGTTACGGGAGCCTCACAGATACGCAGTATTTT
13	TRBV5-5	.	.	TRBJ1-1	CASSLADQTEAFF	TGTGCCAGCAGCTTGGCCGATCAGACTGAAGCTTTCTTT
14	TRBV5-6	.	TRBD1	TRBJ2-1	CASRYRGGYNEQFF	TGTGCCAGCCGTTACAGGGGCGGCTACAATGAGCAGTTCTTC
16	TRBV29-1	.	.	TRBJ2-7	CSAIGPALGAYREQYF	TGCAGCGCAATTGGACCAGCTCTAGGGGCCTATCGCGAGCAGTACTTC
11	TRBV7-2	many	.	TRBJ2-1	CASSFSGTHFF	TGTGCCAGCAGCTTCTCCGGGACTCACTTCTTC
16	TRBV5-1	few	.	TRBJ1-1	CASSLGITGLNTEAFF	TGCGCCAGCAGCTTGGGTATAACAGGCCTGAACACTGAAGCTTTCTTT
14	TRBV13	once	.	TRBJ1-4	CASSLLGQIGELFF	TGTGCCAGCAGTCTCTTAGGACAGATCGGGGAACTGTTTTTT
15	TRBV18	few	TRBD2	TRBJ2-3	CASSGLATRTDTQYF	TGTGCCAGCTCAGGACTAGCGACCCGCACAGATACGCAGTATTTT
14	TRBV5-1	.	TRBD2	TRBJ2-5	CASSPTSDGETQYF	TGCGCCAGCAGCCCAACTAGCGATGGGGAGACCCAGTACTTC
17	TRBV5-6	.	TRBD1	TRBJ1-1	CAISGGTGDFMNTEAFF	TGTGCCATCAGCGGCGGGACAGGAGATTTTATGAACACTGAAGCTTTCTTT
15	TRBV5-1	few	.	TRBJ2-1	CASTDLPSSYNEQFF	TGCGCCAGCACCGATTTGCCGAGCTCCTACAATGAGCAGTTCTTC
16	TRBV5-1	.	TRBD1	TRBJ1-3	CASSPTQGAPGNTIYF	TGCGCCAGCAGTCCTACACAGGGGGCGCCCGGAAACACCATATATTTT
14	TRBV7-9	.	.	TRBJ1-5	CASSPLDTSGPQHF	TGTGCCAGCAGCCCCCTTGACACTTCCGGGCCCCAGCATTTT
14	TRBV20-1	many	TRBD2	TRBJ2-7	CSAQGLAETYEQYF	TGCAGTGCTCAGGGACTAGCGGAGACCTACGAGCAGTACTTC
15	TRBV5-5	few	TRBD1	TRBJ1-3	CASSWDSGGGNTIYF	TGTGCCAGCAGTTGGGACAGCGGGGGTGGAAACACCATATATTTT
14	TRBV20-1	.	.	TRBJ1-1	CSASISGYNTEAFF	TGCAGTGCTAGCATCTCAGGGTATAACACTGAAGCTTTCTTT
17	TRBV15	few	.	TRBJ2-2	CATSRDGVGGNTGELFF	TGTGCCACCAGCAGAGATGGTGTGGGGGGGAACACCGGGGAGCTGTTTTTT
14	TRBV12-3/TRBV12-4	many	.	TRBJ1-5	CASSYYTANQPQHF	TGTGCCAGCAGTTATTATACAGCAAATCAGCCCCAGCATTTT
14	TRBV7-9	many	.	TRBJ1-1	CASSSPGWDTEAFF	TGTGCCAGCAGCTCCCCAGGATGGGACACTGAAGCTTTCTTT
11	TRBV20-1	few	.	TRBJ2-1	CSAYGALWQFF	TGCAGTGCTTATGGGGCATTATGGCAGTTCTTC
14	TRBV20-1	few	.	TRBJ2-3	CSAREAYPTDTQYF	TGCAGTGCTAGAGAGGCTTACCCCACAGATACGCAGTATTTT
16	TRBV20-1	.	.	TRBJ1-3	CSARVFGRYSGNTIYF	TGCAGTGCTAGAGTTTTCGGACGTTACTCTGGAAACACCATATATTTT
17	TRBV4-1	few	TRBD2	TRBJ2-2	CASSHLAGARGTGELFF	TGCGCCAGCAGCCATCTAGCGGGGGCGAGAGGCACCGGGGAGCTGTTTTTT
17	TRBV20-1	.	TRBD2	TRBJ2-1	CSARDGLAWSSYNEQFF	TGCAGTGCTAGAGATGGACTAGCGTGGAGCTCCTACAATGAGCAGTTCTTC
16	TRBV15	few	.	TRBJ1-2	CATSRDLAKGPTGYTF	TGTGCCACCAGCAGAGATCTCGCGAAAGGTCCGACTGGCTACACCTTC
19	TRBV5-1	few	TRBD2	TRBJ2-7	CASSLDVRREGDFSYEQYF	TGCGCCAGCAGCTTGGACGTGAGGCGGGAGGGGGACTTTTCCTACGAGCAGTACTTC
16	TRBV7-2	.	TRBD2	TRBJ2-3	CASRLRAGGNTDTQYF	TGTGCCAGCAGACTACGCGCGGGGGGGAACACAGATACGCAGTATTTT
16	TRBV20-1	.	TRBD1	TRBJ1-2	CSARGGQGGFFYGYTF	TGCAGTGCTAGAGGTGGACAGGGTGGTTTCTTCTACGGCTACACCTTC